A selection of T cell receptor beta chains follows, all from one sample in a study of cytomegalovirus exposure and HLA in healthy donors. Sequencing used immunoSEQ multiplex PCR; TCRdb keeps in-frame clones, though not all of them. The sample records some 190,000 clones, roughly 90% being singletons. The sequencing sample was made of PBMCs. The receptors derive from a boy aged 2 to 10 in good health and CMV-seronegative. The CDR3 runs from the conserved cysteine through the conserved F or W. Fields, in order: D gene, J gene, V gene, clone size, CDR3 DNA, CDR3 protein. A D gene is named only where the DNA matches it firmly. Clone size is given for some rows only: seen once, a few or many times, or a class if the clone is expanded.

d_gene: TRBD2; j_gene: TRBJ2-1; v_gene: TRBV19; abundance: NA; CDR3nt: TGTGCCAGTAGTATAGTGGGACTAGCGGGAAGCAATGAGCAGTTCTTC; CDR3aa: CASSIVGLAGSNEQFF
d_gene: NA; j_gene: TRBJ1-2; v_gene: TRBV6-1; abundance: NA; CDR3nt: TGTGCCAGCACAACGGTTTATGGCTACACCTTC; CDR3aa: CASTTVYGYTF
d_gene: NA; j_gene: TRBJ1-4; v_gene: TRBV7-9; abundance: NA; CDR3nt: TGTTCCAGCAGCTTTAACAGGGAGGGGAATGAAAAACTGTTTTTT; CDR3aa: CSSSFNREGNEKLFF
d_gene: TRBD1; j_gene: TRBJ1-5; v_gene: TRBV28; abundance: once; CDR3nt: TGTGCCAGCAGTTTGACAGGGGGCAGGAGTCAGCCCCAGCATTTT; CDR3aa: CASSLTGGRSQPQHF
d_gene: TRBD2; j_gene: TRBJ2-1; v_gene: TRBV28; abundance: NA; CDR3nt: TGTGCCAGCAGTTGGGGAGGGGTGGTCTACAATGAGCAGTTCTTC; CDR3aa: CASSWGGVVYNEQFF
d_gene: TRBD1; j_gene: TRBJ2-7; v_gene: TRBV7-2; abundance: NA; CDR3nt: TGTGCCAGCAGCTTGGGGACAGGGACCTACGAGCAGTACTTC; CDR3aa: CASSLGTGTYEQYF
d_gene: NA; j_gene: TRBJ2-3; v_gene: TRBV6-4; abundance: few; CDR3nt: TGTGCCAGCAGTGACTCACAGGGAAAAGATACGCAGTATTTT; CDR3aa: CASSDSQGKDTQYF
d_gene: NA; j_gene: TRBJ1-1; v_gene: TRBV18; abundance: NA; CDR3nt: TGTGCCAGCTCACCACGTCCCCATGAAGCTTTCTTT; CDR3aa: CASSPRPHEAFF
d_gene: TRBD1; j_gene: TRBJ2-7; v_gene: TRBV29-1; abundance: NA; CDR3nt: TGCAGCGTGGAATTTGGCGGGACAGGAACCTACGAGCAGTACTTC; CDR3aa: CSVEFGGTGTYEQYF
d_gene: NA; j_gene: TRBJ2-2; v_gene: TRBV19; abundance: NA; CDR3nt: TGTGCCGGACGTAGGGGGACCGGGGAGCTGTTTTTT; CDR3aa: CAGRRGTGELFF
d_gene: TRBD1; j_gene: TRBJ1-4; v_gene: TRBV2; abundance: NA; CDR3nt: TGTGCCAGCAGTGAAGCGGGCACAGGGGAGGAAAAACTGTTTTTT; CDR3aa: CASSEAGTGEEKLFF
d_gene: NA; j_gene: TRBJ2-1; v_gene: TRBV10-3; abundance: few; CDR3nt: TGTGCCATCAGTGAGTCGCGGGGTGAGCAGTTCTTC; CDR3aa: CAISESRGEQFF
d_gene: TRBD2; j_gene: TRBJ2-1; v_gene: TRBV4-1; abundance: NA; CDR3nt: TGCGCCAGCAGAGGTAGCGGGGGGTACAATGAGCAGTTCTTC; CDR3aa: CASRGSGGYNEQFF
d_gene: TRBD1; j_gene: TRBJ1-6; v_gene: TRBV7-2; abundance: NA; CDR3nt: TGTGCCAGCAGCTCCCTAGGGACAGCTAATTCACCCCTCCACTTT; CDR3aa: CASSSLGTANSPLHF
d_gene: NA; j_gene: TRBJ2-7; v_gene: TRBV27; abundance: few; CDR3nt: TGTGCCAGCAGTTTATCCGCCGGGTTCTACGAGCAGTACTTC; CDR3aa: CASSLSAGFYEQYF
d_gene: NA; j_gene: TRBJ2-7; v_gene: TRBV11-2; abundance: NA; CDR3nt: TGTGCCAGCAGCCTGGGGCGGTGGCAGCTCTACGAGCAGTACTTC; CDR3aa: CASSLGRWQLYEQYF
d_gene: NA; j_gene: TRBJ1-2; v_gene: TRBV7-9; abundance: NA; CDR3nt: TGTGCCAGCAGCCCCGAGACAGTCCCCTACTATGGCTACACCTTC; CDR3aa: CASSPETVPYYGYTF
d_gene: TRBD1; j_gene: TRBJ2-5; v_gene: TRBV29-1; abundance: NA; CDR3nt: TGCAGCGTTACCGGGACAGCCCAAGAGACCCAGTACTTC; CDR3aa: CSVTGTAQETQYF
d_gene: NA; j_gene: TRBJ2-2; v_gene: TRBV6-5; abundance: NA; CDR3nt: TGTGCCAGCAGTTACTCGCGCAGGACGAACACCGGGGAGCTGTTTTTT; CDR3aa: CASSYSRRTNTGELFF
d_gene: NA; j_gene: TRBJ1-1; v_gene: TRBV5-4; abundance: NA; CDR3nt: TGTGCCAGCAGCTTGGGGAGCACTGAAGCTTTCTTT; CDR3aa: CASSLGSTEAFF
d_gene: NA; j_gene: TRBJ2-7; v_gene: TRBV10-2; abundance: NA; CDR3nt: TGCGCCAGCAGCCGGACAGGGACTACCTACGAGCAGTACTTC; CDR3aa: CASSRTGTTYEQYF
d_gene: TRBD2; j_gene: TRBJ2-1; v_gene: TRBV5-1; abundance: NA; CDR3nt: TGCGCCAGCAGCTTGGGCCTTTCGACTAGCGGCTACAATGAGCAGTTCTTC; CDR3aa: CASSLGLSTSGYNEQFF
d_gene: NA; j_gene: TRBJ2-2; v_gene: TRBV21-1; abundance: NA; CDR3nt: TGTGCCAGCAGCGCAACGACAGGGGGAGGTGGGGAGCTGTTTTTT; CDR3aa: CASSATTGGGGELFF
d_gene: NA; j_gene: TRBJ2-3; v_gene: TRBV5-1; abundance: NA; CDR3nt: TGCGCCAGCAGCATCGGACAAAGCACAGATACGCAGTATTTT; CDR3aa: CASSIGQSTDTQYF